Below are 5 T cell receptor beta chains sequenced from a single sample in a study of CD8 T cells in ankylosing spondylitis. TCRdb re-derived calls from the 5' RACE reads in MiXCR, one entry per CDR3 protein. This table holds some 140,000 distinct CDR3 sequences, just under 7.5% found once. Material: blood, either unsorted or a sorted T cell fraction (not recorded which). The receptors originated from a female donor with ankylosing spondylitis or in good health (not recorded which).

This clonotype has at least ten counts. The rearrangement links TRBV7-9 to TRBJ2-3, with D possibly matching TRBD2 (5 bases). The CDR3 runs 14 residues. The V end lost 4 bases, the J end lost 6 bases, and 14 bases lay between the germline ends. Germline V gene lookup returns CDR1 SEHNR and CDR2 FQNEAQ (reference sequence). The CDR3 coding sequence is TGTGCCAGCAGCTGGGGTCTGGTAGCGGATACGCAGTATTTT. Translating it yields CASSWGLVADTQYF.

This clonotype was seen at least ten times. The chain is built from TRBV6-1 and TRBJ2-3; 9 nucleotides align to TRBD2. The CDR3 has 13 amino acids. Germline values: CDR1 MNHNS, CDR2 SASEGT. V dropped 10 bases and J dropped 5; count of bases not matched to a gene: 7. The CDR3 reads CATRGGARDTQYF. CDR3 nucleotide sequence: TGTGCCACCCGCGGGGGGGCAAGAGATACGCAGTATTTT.

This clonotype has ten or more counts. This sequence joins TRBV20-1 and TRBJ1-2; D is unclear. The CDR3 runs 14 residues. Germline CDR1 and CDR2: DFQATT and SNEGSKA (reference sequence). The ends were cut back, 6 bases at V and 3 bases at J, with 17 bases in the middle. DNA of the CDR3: TGCAGTGCCTTAAACTGGGCTCTCGACTATGGCTACACCTTC. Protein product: CSALNWALDYGYTF.

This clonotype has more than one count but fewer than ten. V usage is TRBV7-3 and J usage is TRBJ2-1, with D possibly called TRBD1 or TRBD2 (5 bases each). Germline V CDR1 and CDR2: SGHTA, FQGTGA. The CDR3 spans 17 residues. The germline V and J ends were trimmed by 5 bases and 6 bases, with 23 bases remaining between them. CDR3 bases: TGTGCCAGCAGCCCCGGAAGTGGGACGCTTGTGTCCAATGAGCAGTTCTTC. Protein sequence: CASSPGSGTLVSNEQFF.

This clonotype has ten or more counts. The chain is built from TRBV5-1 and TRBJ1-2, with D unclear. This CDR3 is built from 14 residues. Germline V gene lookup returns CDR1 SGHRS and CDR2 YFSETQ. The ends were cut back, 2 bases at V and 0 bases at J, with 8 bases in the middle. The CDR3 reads CASSFGFSNYGYTF. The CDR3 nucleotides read TGCGCCAGCAGCTTCGGCTTTTCTAACTATGGCTACACCTTC.